Following are 28 T cell receptor beta chains from one sample sequenced in a study of CD8+ T cells in alopecia areata. Treatment specified: oral pan-JAK inhibitor, 5-10 mg twice daily. Extracted RNA was reverse transcribed, and the resulting cDNA served as sequencing template. Data came from immunoSEQ multiplex PCR; TCRdb stores just in-frame clones and leaves some out. This table has 150,000 or so clones, about 86% appearing once. Sequenced here: CD8+ T cells sorted from blood, sampled at week 4, from a patient treated with tofacitinib. The receptor set was obtained from a human donor with alopecia areata.

The table lists this clone with a few counts. The CDR3 region has the DNA TGCAGCGTTCTAGGGGTAAATGAGCAGTTCTTC. Translating gives CSVLGVNEQFF. The rearrangement links TRBV29-1 to TRBJ2-1; D may be TRBD1 (5 bases). The germline V gene encodes CDR1 SQVTM and CDR2 ANQGSEA. This CDR3 has 11 amino acids. Trimming removed 5 bases from V and 7 bases from J, with 9 bases in between.

The chain recombines TRBV27 with TRBJ2-1; 9 bases match TRBD2. CDR1 MNHEY and CDR2 SMNVEV come from the germline V gene (reference sequence). There are 15 residues in the CDR3. Germline trimming cut 3 bases from V and 9 bases from J; bases unmatched to any gene: 9. CDR3 nucleotide sequence: TGTGCCAGCAGTTTCCTCCGCGGGGGGGCCATTGAGCAGTTCTTC. The encoded protein is CASSFLRGGAIEQFF.

This chain joins TRBV13 and TRBJ2-7; 7 nucleotides line up with TRBD2. The CDR3 is 14 amino acids. CDR1 PRHDT and CDR2 FYEKMQ come from the germline V gene (reference sequence). The V and J ends lost 2 bases and 3 bases, in that order; junction bases with no gene match: 4. CDR3 coding DNA: TGTGCCAGCAGCTTACGGCTAGCGGACTACGAGCAGTACTTC. Translation: CASSLRLADYEQYF.

The V call is TRBV7-2, the J call TRBJ2-7; D may be TRBD1 (5 bases). With 0 bases removed from V and 2 bases from J, the gap between germline ends came to 11 bases. Germline lookup yields CDR1 SGHTA and CDR2 FQGNSA. CDR3 length: 15 amino acids. CDR3 sequence reads: CASSLAPQGPYEQYF. Here the CDR3 DNA reads TGTGCCAGCAGCTTAGCGCCTCAGGGTCCCTACGAGCAGTACTTC.

Comment on this clone: The sample contains more than one DNA sequence encoding this CDR3. This chain uses TRBV29-1 with TRBJ2-1; 7 bases fit TRBD2. The CDR3 has 14 amino acids. The germline V gene encodes CDR1 SQVTM and CDR2 ANQGSEA. V trimming: 4 bases; J trimming: 0 bases; junction bases outside the gene matches: 3. The CDR3 reads CSVGGGGSYNEQFF. CDR3 coding DNA: TGCAGCGTTGGTGGCGGGGGCTCCTACAATGAGCAGTTCTTC.

The V and J genes are TRBV19 and TRBJ1-1; D uncertain. The germline CDR1 and CDR2 sequences are LNHDA and SQIVND (reference sequence). The CDR3 is 13 amino acids. Trimming removed 1 base at V and 4 bases at J, with 7 bases between. The CDR3 DNA reads TGTGCCAGTAGTATAGTCGGCGGCACTGAAGCTTTCTTT. This codes for CASSIVGGTEAFF.

This clone has only one observation. This rearrangement joins TRBV29-1 to TRBJ1-1; 8 bases match TRBD1. The germline V gene has CDR1 SQVTM and CDR2 ANQGSEA. CDR3 size: 15 residues. J lost 5 bases, V lost 3 bases, and 11 bases had no gene match. CDR3 bases: TGCAGCGTTGATGATCGGACAGGGCGCGGGACTGAAGCTTTCTTT. This codes for CSVDDRTGRGTEAFF.

This chain connects TRBV4-1 to TRBJ2-1, with a tentative D call TRBD1 (5 bases). V dropped 1 base and J dropped 9 bases, with 13 bases sitting between them. The CDR3 runs 14 residues. Per the germline V gene, CDR1 is MGHRA and CDR2 is YSYEKL. CDR3 amino acids: CASSQADPGREQFF. The CDR3 DNA follows: TGCGCCAGCAGCCAAGCCGATCCAGGGCGTGAGCAGTTCTTC.

V is TRBV27 and J is TRBJ1-1, with 7 positions matching TRBD1. V lost 3 bases to trimming and J lost 6 bases; unmatched junction nucleotides: 7. Germline CDR1 reads MNHEY; CDR2 reads SMNVEV (reference sequence). The CDR3 extends over 14 amino acids. The CDR3 sequence: CASSLVQGGPEAFF. CDR3 DNA: TGTGCCAGCAGTTTGGTCCAGGGGGGACCTGAAGCTTTCTTT.

The CDR3 DNA is TGCAGCGTTGTACTAGTGGGAGCCTACGAGCAGTACTTC. Its translation is CSVVLVGAYEQYF. The rearrangement uses TRBV29-1 and TRBJ2-7, with a possible D match to TRBD2 (5 bases). V was cut by 4 bases and J by 2 bases, with 12 bases left in between. Germline V CDR1 and CDR2: SQVTM, ANQGSEA. CDR3 length equals 13 residues.

This CDR3 reads CASSQDPATRYF. The CDR3 coding sequence is TGCGCCAGCAGCCAAGATCCGGCTACCCGGTATTTT. V and J are TRBV4-1 and TRBJ2-3; no reliable D call. The germline V gene has CDR1 MGHRA and CDR2 YSYEKL. The CDR3 has 12 residues. V gave up 0 bases and J gave up 14 bases, with 12 bases separating them.

This sequence joins TRBV4-2 and TRBJ2-6; D possibly matches TRBD1 or TRBD2 (6 bases each). The CDR3 has 16 residues. CDR1 and CDR2 from the germline V gene are LGHNA and YNFKEQ. The V end was cut by 4 bases, the J end by 0 bases, with 10 bases between. The CDR3 region is CASSPGASSGANVLTF. DNA of the CDR3: TGTGCCAGCAGCCCGGGGGCCAGCTCTGGGGCCAACGTCCTGACTTTC.

The chain employs TRBV6-5 and TRBJ2-6; D call uncertain. The CDR3 extends over 14 amino acids. Deletions cut 2 bases from V and 3 bases from J, with 5 bases between. Germline V gene sequence: CDR1 MNHEY, CDR2 SVGAGI. CDR3 sequence reads: CASSYALGANVLTF. For the CDR3, the DNA is TGTGCCAGCAGTTACGCACTTGGGGCCAACGTCCTGACTTTC.

The gene calls are TRBV30 and TRBJ2-5; a possible D gene is TRBD2 (6 bases). Trimming took off 1 base at V and 5 bases at J, with 11 bases between the two ends. From germline, CDR1 is GTSNPN and CDR2 SVGIG (reference sequence). CDR3 length equals 13 residues. The CDR3 DNA reads as TGTGCCTGGAGTGGGATAGGAGGGGAGACCCAGTACTTC. It encodes CAWSGIGGETQYF.

This clone has just one count. The V gene is TRBV2, the J gene TRBJ2-3, with 13 bases fitting TRBD2. The CDR3 runs to 16 residues. The germline V gene encodes CDR1 SNHLY and CDR2 FYNNEI. Germline trimming cut 6 bases from V and 2 bases from J; bases unmatched to any gene: 5. The CDR3 coding sequence is TGTGCCAGCAGCCGCGGGACTAGCGGGAACACAGATACGCAGTATTTT. Its protein is CASSRGTSGNTDTQYF.

The chain recombines TRBV29-1 with TRBJ2-7; D remains ambiguous. The V and J ends lost 3 bases and 2 bases respectively, with 17 bases between them. Germline lookup yields CDR1 SQVTM and CDR2 ANQGSEA. CDR3 length: 15 amino acids. CDR3 amino acids: CSVENVERPPYEQYF. The CDR3 DNA follows: TGCAGCGTTGAGAATGTCGAACGGCCCCCCTACGAGCAGTACTTC.

V gene TRBV7-9 combines with J gene TRBJ2-6; tentative D call: TRBD1 (6 bases). V was shortened by 5 bases and J by 1 base, with 12 bases between the two germline ends. Germline CDR1 reads SEHNR; CDR2 reads FQNEAQ (reference sequence). The length of the CDR3 is 16 residues. This CDR3 reads CASSTEQGSGANVLTF. CDR3 bases: TGTGCCAGCAGCACCGAACAGGGATCTGGGGCCAACGTCCTGACTTTC.

This chain uses TRBV27 with TRBJ2-7; D gene unclear. With 5 bases removed from V and 2 bases from J, the gap between germline ends came to 13 bases. CDR3 length equals 14 residues. Germline CDR1 and CDR2: MNHEY and SMNVEV (reference sequence). CDR3 protein: CASSLGRLTYEQYF. DNA of the CDR3: TGTGCCAGCAGTCTCGGCCGTCTGACCTACGAGCAGTACTTC.

V and J are TRBV30 and TRBJ1-2; no reliable D call. Germline V gene sequence: CDR1 GTSNPN, CDR2 SVGIG (reference sequence). Trimming pared 0 bases from V and 4 bases from J, leaving 9 bases between. CDR3 size: 13 residues. For the CDR3, the DNA is TGTGCCTGGAGTGTAACAGACCTCTATGGCTACACCTTC. Translated: CAWSVTDLYGYTF.

This rearrangement joins TRBV2 to TRBJ2-1; D is possibly TRBD1 (5 bases). The CDR3 length is 12 residues. CDR1 and CDR2 from the germline V gene are SNHLY and FYNNEI. Trimming left V 6 bases short and J 3 bases short, with 6 bases between. CDR3: CASRTDYNEQFF. In DNA, the CDR3 is TGTGCCAGCAGGACAGACTACAATGAGCAGTTCTTC.

The chain recombines TRBV9 with TRBJ2-7; 8 positions agree with TRBD1. The CDR3 runs 14 residues. The V segment lost 4 bases and the J segment 3 bases; nucleotides outside the gene matches: 6. Germline V gives CDR1 SGDLS, CDR2 YYNGEE. CDR3 loop: CASSLGQGNYEQYF. DNA of the CDR3: TGTGCCAGCAGCCTTGGACAGGGCAACTACGAGCAGTACTTC.

The chain uses TRBV19 and TRBJ2-7; 9 positions agree with TRBD1. The junction had 4 bases not matched to a gene; V was cut back by 1 base and J by 3 bases. Per germline, CDR1 LNHDA and CDR2 SQIVND (reference sequence). The CDR3 covers 15 residues. The CDR3 DNA is TGTGCCAGTAGTATAGGAGGGACAGGGATCTACGAGCAGTACTTC. Protein product: CASSIGGTGIYEQYF.

The rearrangement links TRBV13 to TRBJ1-2, with a weak D call TRBD1 (5 bases). The CDR3 runs to 14 residues. CDR1 is PRHDT and CDR2 is FYEKMQ in the germline V gene (reference sequence). Trimming removed 3 bases from V and 2 bases from J, with 10 bases in between. The CDR3 loop reads CASSFPQVNYGYTF. CDR3 in DNA: TGTGCCAGCAGCTTTCCACAGGTGAACTATGGCTACACCTTC.

The chain combines TRBV9 with TRBJ2-7; 7 bases line up with TRBD2. After removal of 3 bases from V and 10 bases from J, the junction contained 7 bases not matched to a gene. The CDR3 length is 12 residues. Germline lookup yields CDR1 SGDLS and CDR2 YYNGEE. The chain's CDR3 is CASSASGREQYF. The CDR3 bases are TGTGCCAGCAGCGCGTCAGGGAGGGAACAGTACTTC.

As for this clone: The junction shows a germline mismatch at one end, possibly a read error. The V and J genes are TRBV29-1 and TRBJ1-5; no clear D. The CDR3 has 14 amino acids. Germline V gene data show CDR1 as SQVTM and CDR2 as ANQGSEA. The CDR3 loop reads CSVQDLESNQPQHF. The CDR3 region has the DNA TGCAGCGTTCAAGACCTTGAGAGCAATCAGCCCCAGCATTTT.

The chain links TRBV6-5 to TRBJ2-5, with TRBD2 matching 10 bases. CDR3 size: 15 residues. V lost 5 bases to trimming and J lost 3 bases; unmatched junction nucleotides: 6. Germline V lookup: CDR1 MNHEY, CDR2 SVGAGI. The CDR3 region is CASSRLAGVEETQYF. The CDR3 DNA follows: TGTGCCAGCAGTAGGCTAGCGGGAGTGGAAGAGACCCAGTACTTC.

This clone has only one observation. The chain uses TRBV19 and TRBJ1-1; D ambiguous. Trimming left V 3 bases short and J 0 bases short, with 8 bases between. There are 14 residues in the CDR3. Per the germline V gene, CDR1 is LNHDA and CDR2 is SQIVND (reference sequence). This chain's CDR3 is CASSIVALNTEAFF. The CDR3, as DNA: TGTGCCAGTAGTATTGTAGCTTTGAACACTGAAGCTTTCTTT.

The genes are TRBV29-1 and TRBJ1-2; 7 positions agree with TRBD1. The V segment lost 6 bases and the J segment 5 bases; nucleotides outside the gene matches: 12. CDR3 length: 14 amino acids. The germline V gene has CDR1 SQVTM and CDR2 ANQGSEA. In nucleotides, the CDR3 is TGCAGCGTCCCCGGTGGCGACAGGGATTATGGCTACACCTTC. This gives the protein CSVPGGDRDYGYTF.